Below, 17 T cell receptor beta chains from the same sample are listed, as sequenced in a study of beta chain features in type 1 diabetes. Expressed TCRB transcripts got sequenced, as all isolated RNA was reverse transcribed. Clones were sequenced by immunoSEQ multiplex PCR, and TCRdb holds only the in-frame ones, with some missing. The repertoire has about 320,000 clones, less than 15% of them found once; the top ten carry over 5%. Sample: central memory CD4+ T cells from blood. The receptors were gathered from a man aged 25 to 45 in good health.

This clone was recorded a few times. This sequence joins TRBV6-6 and TRBJ1-6, with a tentative D call TRBD1 (6 bases). Germline assignment: CDR1 MNHNY and CDR2 SVGAGI (reference sequence). Trimming removed 4 bases from V and 10 bases from J, with 14 bases in between. CDR3 length equals 14 residues. In DNA form, the CDR3 reads TGTGCCAGCAGTTTTACAGGGAAAGAATCACCCCTCCACTTT. Protein sequence: CASSFTGKESPLHF.

The chain carries TRBV7-2 and TRBJ2-3; D is unresolved. V shed 5 bases and J shed 4 bases, with 13 bases lying between them. The germline gives CDR1 SGHTA, CDR2 FQGNSA. This CDR3 spans 14 amino acids. CDR3 in amino acids: CASSVSSGSDTQYF. The CDR3 nucleotides read TGTGCCAGCAGCGTTAGCAGTGGGTCAGATACGCAGTATTTT. The full variable domain, its missing parts supplied by reference TRBV7-2 and TRBJ2-3, is GAGVSQSPSNKVTEKGKDVELRCDPISGHTALYWYRQSLGQGLEFLIYFQGNSAPDKSGLPSDRFSAERTGGSVSTLTIQRTQQEDSAVYLCASSVSSGSDTQYFGPGTRLTVL.

The DNA for the CDR3 is TGTGCCATCGGGCTAGCGGAGGAGACCCAGTACTTC. Translated: CAIGLAEETQYF. The chain combines TRBV10-3 with TRBJ2-5, with 7 bases matching TRBD2. Germline V lookup: CDR1 ENHRY, CDR2 SYGVKD. With V trimmed by 8 bases and J by 5 bases, 5 bases remained unmatched. The CDR3 is 12 amino acids.

The genes are TRBV5-6 and TRBJ2-1, with a weak D call TRBD1 (6 bases). Germline V CDR1 and CDR2: SGHDT, YYEEEE. The V end was cut by 3 bases, the J end by 10 bases, with 11 bases between. The CDR3 has 12 amino acids. CDR3 in DNA: TGTGCCAGCAGCTCAGTGGGGGCAGAGCAGTTCTTC. Its translation is CASSSVGAEQFF.

This clone was seen once. The chain joins TRBV10-3 to TRBJ1-2; 11 bases line up with TRBD1. Looked up from germline, CDR1 is ENHRY and CDR2 is SYGVKD. V shed 2 bases, J shed 4 bases, and the junction held 6 bases outside the gene matches. The CDR3 has 16 amino acids. The CDR3 loop reads CAISEIGTGGLYGYTF. For the CDR3, the DNA is TGTGCCATCAGTGAGATAGGGACAGGGGGACTCTATGGCTACACCTTC.

Ten or more counts support this clone. Other nucleotide sequences from this sample produce the same CDR3. The chain joins TRBV18 to TRBJ1-2; no firm D call. Deletions cut 0 bases from V and 4 bases from J, with 6 bases between. The CDR3 spans 13 residues. Germline assignment: CDR1 KGHSH and CDR2 LQKENI. The CDR3: CASSPPGTYGYTF. CDR3 nucleotides: TGTGCCAGCTCACCACCAGGCACCTATGGCTACACCTTC.

This clone was counted a few times. This CDR3 reads CASSLGSGYYEQYV. The CDR3 DNA sequence: TGTGCCAGCAGCTTAGGAAGCGGCTACTACGAGCAGTACGTC. V and J are TRBV11-3 and TRBJ2-7, with D perhaps matching TRBD2 (5 bases). This CDR3 is 14 amino acids long. The V gene's germline CDR1 is SGHNT and CDR2 YENEEA. Trimming removed 1 base from V and 3 bases from J, with 10 bases in between.

The chain combines TRBV2 with TRBJ1-6, with D perhaps TRBD1 (6 bases). The V end was cut by 6 bases, the J end by 7 bases, with 22 bases between. CDR1 and CDR2 from the germline V gene are SNHLY and FYNNEI. This CDR3 comprises 17 residues. The CDR3 loop reads CASSLGGGRSLNSPLHF. In DNA, the CDR3 is TGTGCCAGCAGCCTGGGGGGGGGCCGGTCTTTGAATTCACCCCTCCACTTT.

The CDR3 sequence is CASSEWTGGSRGYTF. Written as DNA, the CDR3 is TGTGCCAGCAGTGAGTGGACAGGGGGCTCGCGTGGCTACACCTTC. This rearrangement joins TRBV6-1 to TRBJ1-2, with 11 bases matching TRBD1. Looked up from germline, CDR1 is MNHNS and CDR2 is SASEGT. The CDR3 length is 15 residues. Unmatched junction bases numbered 7, after V lost 3 bases and J lost 7 bases.

This chain joins TRBV6-4 and TRBJ2-1; 12 bases align to TRBD2. Germline loops: CDR1 MRHNA, CDR2 SNTAGT. J was trimmed by 7 bases and V by 5 bases; bases with no gene match: 6. The CDR3 consists of 15 residues. The CDR3 DNA reads TGTGCCAGCAGTAGAGAAGGACTAGCGGGAAATGAGCAGTTCTTC. Translating gives CASSREGLAGNEQFF.

The table lists this clone with a few counts. The chain is built from TRBV7-7 and TRBJ1-3; TRBD1 aligns across 7 bases. This CDR3 comprises 15 residues. V shed 5 bases, J shed 0 bases, and the junction held 4 bases outside the gene matches. Germline loops: CDR1 SSHAT, CDR2 FNYEAQ (reference sequence). The CDR3 bases are TGTGCCAGCAGCCTCAGGGGGAGCTCTGGAAACACCATATATTTT. Amino acids: CASSLRGSSGNTIYF.

This clone was observed a handful of times. The gene calls are TRBV11-1 and TRBJ2-5; perhaps TRBD1 as D (6 bases). Germline V gene lookup returns CDR1 SGHAT and CDR2 FQDESV (reference sequence). V was clipped by 5 bases and J by 5 bases, with 15 bases between them. The CDR3 has 14 residues. This CDR3 reads CASSATGPRETQYF. Written as DNA, the CDR3 is TGTGCCAGCAGCGCTACAGGGCCTCGGGAGACCCAGTACTTC.

This clone was counted a few times. V gene TRBV6-6 combines with J gene TRBJ1-4, with 7 nucleotides matching TRBD1. J was trimmed by 7 bases and V by 6 bases; bases with no gene match: 8. Germline-derived CDR1 and CDR2 are MNHNY and SVGAGI (reference sequence). The CDR3 length is 14 residues. The CDR3 reads CASRITGEAEKLFF. The DNA of the CDR3 is TGTGCCAGCAGGATTACAGGGGAAGCTGAAAAACTGTTTTTT.

The chain recombines TRBV10-3 with TRBJ1-1, with D unclear. The CDR3 has 16 residues. CDR1 and CDR2 (germline): ENHRY, SYGVKD. Trimming stripped 6 bases from V and 1 base from J, with 18 bases between. The CDR3 sequence is CAISEKSRLRNTEAFF. CDR3 coding DNA: TGTGCCATCAGCGAGAAGTCCCGCCTGAGGAACACTGAAGCTTTCTTT.

This clone was seen a handful of times. The genes are TRBV12-5 and TRBJ1-5, with no clear D. Between the trimmed V and J ends, which lost 4 bases and 0 bases, there was a span of 7 bases. The CDR3 consists of 14 residues. Germline CDR1 LGHNT, CDR2 FRNRAP. This CDR3 is CASGSQNSNQPQHF. The DNA of the CDR3 is TGTGCTAGTGGTTCCCAGAATAGCAATCAGCCCCAGCATTTT.

The chain uses TRBV18 and TRBJ2-6, with 8 bases identical to TRBD1. CDR3 size: 18 residues. Germline assignment: CDR1 KGHSH and CDR2 LQKENI. J lost 1 base, V lost 1 base, and 6 bases had no gene match. The CDR3 loop reads CASSPQTGALSGANVLTF. CDR3 nucleotide sequence: TGTGCCAGCTCACCACAGACAGGGGCCTTATCTGGGGCCAACGTCCTGACTTTC.

A few counts support this clone. The genes are TRBV7-7 and TRBJ2-5, with TRBD1 as a possible D gene (5 bases). Between the trimmed V and J ends, which lost 6 bases and 1 base, there was a span of 12 bases. From germline, CDR1 is SSHAT and CDR2 FNYEAQ (reference sequence). The CDR3 contains 14 residues. The CDR3: CASSGASFQETQYF. The CDR3 DNA sequence: TGTGCCAGCAGTGGGGCCTCATTCCAAGAGACCCAGTACTTC.